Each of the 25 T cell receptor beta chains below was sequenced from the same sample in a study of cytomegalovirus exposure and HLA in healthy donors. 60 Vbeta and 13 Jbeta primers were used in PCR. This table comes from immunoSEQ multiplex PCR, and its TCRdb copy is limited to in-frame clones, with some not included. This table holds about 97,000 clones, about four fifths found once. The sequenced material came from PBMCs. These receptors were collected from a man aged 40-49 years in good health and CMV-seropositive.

CDR3 sequence reads: CASSSGTQQDQPQHF. CDR3 nucleotides: TGTGCCAGCAGCTCGGGGACACAGCAGGATCAGCCCCAGCATTTT. The J gene is TRBJ1-5, the V gene TRBV9, with a tentative D call TRBD1 (6 bases). Germline lookup yields CDR1 SGDLS and CDR2 YYNGEE. Trimming took 4 bases from V and 5 from J, leaving 16 bases between them. CDR3 length equals 15 residues.

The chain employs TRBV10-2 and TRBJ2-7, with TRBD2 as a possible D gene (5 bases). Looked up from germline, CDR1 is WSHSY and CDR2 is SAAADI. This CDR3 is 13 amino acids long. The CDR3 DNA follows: TGCGCGACTGGGAGAAAGCGCTCCTACGAGCAGTACTTC. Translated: CATGRKRSYEQYF.

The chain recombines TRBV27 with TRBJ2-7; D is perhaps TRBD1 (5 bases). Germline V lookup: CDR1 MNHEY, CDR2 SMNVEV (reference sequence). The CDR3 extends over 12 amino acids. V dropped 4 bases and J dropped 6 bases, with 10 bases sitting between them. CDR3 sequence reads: CASSSWGGEQYF. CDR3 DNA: TGTGCCAGCAGTTCGTGGGGCGGCGAGCAGTACTTC.

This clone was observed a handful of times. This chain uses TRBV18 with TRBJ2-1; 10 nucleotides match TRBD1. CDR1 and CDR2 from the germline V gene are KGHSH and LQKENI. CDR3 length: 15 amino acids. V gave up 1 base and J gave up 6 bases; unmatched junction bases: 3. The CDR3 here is CASSPQDRGSNEQFF. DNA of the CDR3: TGTGCCAGCTCACCACAGGACAGGGGGAGCAATGAGCAGTTCTTC.

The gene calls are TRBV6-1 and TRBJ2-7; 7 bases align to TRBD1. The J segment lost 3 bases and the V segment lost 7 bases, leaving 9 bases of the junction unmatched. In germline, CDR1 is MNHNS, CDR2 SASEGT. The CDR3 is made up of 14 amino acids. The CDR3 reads CASTRQGNNYEQYF. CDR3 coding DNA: TGTGCCAGCACCAGACAGGGAAACAACTACGAGCAGTACTTC.

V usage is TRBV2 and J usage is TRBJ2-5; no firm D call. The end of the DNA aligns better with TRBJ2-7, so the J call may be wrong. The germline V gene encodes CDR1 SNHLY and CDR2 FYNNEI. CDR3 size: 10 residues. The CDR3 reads CASGDYEQYF. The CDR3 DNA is TGTGCCAGCGGAGACTACGAGCAGTACTTC.

As DNA, the CDR3 is TGTGCCAGCAGCCAAGAAGTCCGGACAGTCCTGGCCCATGAAAAACTGTTTTTT. Translation gives CASSQEVRTVLAHEKLFF. The rearrangement uses TRBV14 and TRBJ1-4; D is possibly TRBD1 (6 bases). V was shortened by 0 bases and J by 6 bases, with 20 bases between the two germline ends. CDR1 is SGHDN and CDR2 is FVKESK in the germline V gene. This CDR3 is 18 amino acids long.

The CDR3 here is CASSYPGRASYEQYF. The CDR3 DNA reads TGTGCCAGCAGCTACCCGGGGAGGGCCTCCTACGAGCAGTACTTC. The chain couples TRBV7-2 to TRBJ2-7; 7 positions match TRBD2. V was clipped by 4 bases and J by 0 bases; unmatched bases: 6. CDR3 length: 15 residues. Per the germline V gene, CDR1 is SGHTA and CDR2 is FQGNSA. Full variable domain (rest looked up from reference TRBV7-2 and TRBJ2-7): GAGVSQSPSNKVTEKGKDVELRCDPISGHTALYWYRQSLGQGLEFLIYFQGNSAPDKSGLPSDRFSAERTGGSVSTLTIQRTQQEDSAVYLCASSYPGRASYEQYFGPGTRLTVT.

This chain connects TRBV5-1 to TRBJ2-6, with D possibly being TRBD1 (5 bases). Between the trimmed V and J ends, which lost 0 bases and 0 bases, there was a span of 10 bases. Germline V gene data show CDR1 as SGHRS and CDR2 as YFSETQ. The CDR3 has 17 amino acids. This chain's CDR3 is CASSLARASSGANVLTF. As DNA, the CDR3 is TGCGCCAGCAGCTTGGCCAGGGCCTCCTCTGGGGCCAACGTCCTGACTTTC.

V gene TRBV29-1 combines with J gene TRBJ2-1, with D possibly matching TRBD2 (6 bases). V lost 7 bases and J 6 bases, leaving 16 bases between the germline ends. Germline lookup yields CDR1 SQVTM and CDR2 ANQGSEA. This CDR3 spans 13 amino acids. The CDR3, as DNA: TGCAGCGCCCGCCCCTCTAGCGCCAATGAGCAGTTCTTC. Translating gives CSARPSSANEQFF.

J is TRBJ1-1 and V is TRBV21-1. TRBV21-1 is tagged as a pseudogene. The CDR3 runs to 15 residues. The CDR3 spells CASSNVLRVNTEAFF. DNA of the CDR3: TGTGCCAGCAGCAATGTCCTCCGGGTCAACACTGAAGCTTTCTTT.

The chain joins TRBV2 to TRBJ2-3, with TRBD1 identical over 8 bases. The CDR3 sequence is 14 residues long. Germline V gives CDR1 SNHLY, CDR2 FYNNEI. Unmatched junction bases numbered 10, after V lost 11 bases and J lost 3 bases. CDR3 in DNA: TGTGCCGGAGGGAGACAGGGGTTGACAGATACGCAGTATTTT. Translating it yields CAGGRQGLTDTQYF.

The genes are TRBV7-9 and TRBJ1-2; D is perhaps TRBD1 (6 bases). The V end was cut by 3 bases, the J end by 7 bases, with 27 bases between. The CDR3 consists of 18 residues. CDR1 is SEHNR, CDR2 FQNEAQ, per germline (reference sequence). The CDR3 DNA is TGTGCCAGCAGCTTCCCGCGTGGCCAGGGGATTACCGGTGGTGGCTACACCTTC. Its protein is CASSFPRGQGITGGGYTF. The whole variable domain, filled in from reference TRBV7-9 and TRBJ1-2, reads DTGVSQNPRHKITKRGQNVTFRCDPISEHNRLYWYRQTLGQGPEFLTYFQNEAQLEKSRLLSDRFSAERPKGSFSTLEIQRTEQGDSAMYLCASSFPRGQGITGGGYTFGSGTRLTVV.

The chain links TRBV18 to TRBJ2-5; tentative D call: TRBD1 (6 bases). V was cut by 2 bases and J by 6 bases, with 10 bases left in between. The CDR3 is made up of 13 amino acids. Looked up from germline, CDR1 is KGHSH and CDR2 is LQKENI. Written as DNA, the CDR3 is TGTGCCAGCTCACCAACAGGGCTAAAGACCCAGTACTTC. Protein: CASSPTGLKTQYF.

CDR3 region: CASSLFMERGQPQHF. CDR3 DNA sequence: TGTGCCAGCAGCTTGTTTATGGAAAGGGGTCAGCCCCAGCATTTT. The rearrangement uses TRBV5-6 and TRBJ1-5; TRBD1 is a possible D gene (5 bases). There are 15 residues in the CDR3. V lost 1 base to trimming and J lost 6 bases, with 14 bases between them. Germline V gene sequence: CDR1 SGHDT, CDR2 YYEEEE.

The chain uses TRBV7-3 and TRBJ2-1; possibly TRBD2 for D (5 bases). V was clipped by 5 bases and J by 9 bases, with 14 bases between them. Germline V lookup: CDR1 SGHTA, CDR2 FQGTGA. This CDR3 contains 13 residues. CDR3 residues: CASSQPGLGEQFF. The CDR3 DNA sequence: TGTGCCAGCAGCCAACCCGGACTCGGTGAGCAGTTCTTC. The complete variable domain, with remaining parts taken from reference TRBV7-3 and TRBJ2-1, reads GAGVSQTPSNKVTEKGKYVELRCDPISGHTALYWYRQSLGQGPEFLIYFQGTGAADDSGLPNDRFFAVRPEGSVSTLKIQRTERGDSAVYLCASSQPGLGEQFFGPGTRLTVL.

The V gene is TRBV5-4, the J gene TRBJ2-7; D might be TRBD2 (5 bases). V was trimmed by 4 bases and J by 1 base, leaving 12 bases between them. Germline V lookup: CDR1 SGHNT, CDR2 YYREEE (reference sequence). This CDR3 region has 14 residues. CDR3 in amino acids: CASSVRDYSYEQYF. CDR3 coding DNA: TGTGCCAGCAGCGTCCGTGACTATTCCTACGAGCAGTACTTC.

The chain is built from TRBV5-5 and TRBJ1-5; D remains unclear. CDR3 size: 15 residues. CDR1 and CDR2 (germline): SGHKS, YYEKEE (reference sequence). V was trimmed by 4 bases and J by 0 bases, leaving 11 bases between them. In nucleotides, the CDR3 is TGTGCCAGCAGCCCGGCGGGGTATAGCAATCAGCCCCAGCATTTT. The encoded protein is CASSPAGYSNQPQHF.

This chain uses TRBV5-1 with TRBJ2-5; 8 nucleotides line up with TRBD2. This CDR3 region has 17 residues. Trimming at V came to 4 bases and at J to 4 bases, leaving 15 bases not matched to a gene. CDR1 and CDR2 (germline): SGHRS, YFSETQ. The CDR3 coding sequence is TGCGCCAGCAGCGGATTAGCGGGACCCATTGGTGGAGAGACCCAGTACTTC. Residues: CASSGLAGPIGGETQYF.

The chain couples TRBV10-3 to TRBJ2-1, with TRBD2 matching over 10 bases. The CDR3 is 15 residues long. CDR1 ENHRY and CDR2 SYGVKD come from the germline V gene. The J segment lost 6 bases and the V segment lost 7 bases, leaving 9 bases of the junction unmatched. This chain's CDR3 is CAITFALAGLNEQFF. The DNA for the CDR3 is TGTGCCATCACCTTTGCACTAGCGGGGCTCAATGAGCAGTTCTTC.

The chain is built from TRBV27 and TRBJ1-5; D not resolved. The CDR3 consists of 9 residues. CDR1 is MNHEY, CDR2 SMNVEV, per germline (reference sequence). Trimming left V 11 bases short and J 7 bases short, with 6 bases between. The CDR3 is CALIQPQHF. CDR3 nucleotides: TGTGCCCTAATCCAGCCCCAGCATTTT.

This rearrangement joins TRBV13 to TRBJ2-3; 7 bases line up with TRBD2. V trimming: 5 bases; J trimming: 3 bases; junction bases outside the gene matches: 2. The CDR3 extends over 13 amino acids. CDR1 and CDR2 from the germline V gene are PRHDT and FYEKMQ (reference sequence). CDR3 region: CASSPSGTDTQYF. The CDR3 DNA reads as TGTGCCAGCAGCCCTAGCGGAACAGATACGCAGTATTTT.

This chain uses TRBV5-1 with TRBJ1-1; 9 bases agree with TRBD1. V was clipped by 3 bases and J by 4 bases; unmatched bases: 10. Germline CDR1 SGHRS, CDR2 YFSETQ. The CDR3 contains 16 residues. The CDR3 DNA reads TGCGCCAGCAGCTCCACTGCCGGGACAGGGACCACTGAAGCTTTCTTT. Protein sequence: CASSSTAGTGTTEAFF.

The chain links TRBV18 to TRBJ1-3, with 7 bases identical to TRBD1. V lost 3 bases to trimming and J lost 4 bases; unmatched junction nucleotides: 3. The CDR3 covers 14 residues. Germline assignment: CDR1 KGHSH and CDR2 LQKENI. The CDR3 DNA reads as TGTGCCAGCTCACCTACAGGGGTCGGAAACACCATATATTTT. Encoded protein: CASSPTGVGNTIYF. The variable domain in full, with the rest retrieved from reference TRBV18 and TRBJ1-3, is NAGVMQNPRHLVRRRGQEARLRCSPMKGHSHVYWYRQLPEEGLKFMVYLQKENIIDESGMPKERFSAEFPKEGPSILRIQQVVRGDSAAYFCASSPTGVGNTIYFGEGSWLTVV.

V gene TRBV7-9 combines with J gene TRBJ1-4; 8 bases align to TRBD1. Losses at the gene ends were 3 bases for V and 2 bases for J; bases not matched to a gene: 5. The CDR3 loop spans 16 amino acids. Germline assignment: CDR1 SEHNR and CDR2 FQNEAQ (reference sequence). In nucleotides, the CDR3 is TGTGCCAGCAGCTTCCAGGGGGCTGGGACTAATGAAAAACTGTTTTTT. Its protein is CASSFQGAGTNEKLFF. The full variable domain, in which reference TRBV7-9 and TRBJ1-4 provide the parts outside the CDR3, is DTGVSQNPRHKITKRGQNVTFRCDPISEHNRLYWYRQTLGQGPEFLTYFQNEAQLEKSRLLSDRFSAERPKGSFSTLEIQRTEQGDSAMYLCASSFQGAGTNEKLFFGSGTQLSVL.